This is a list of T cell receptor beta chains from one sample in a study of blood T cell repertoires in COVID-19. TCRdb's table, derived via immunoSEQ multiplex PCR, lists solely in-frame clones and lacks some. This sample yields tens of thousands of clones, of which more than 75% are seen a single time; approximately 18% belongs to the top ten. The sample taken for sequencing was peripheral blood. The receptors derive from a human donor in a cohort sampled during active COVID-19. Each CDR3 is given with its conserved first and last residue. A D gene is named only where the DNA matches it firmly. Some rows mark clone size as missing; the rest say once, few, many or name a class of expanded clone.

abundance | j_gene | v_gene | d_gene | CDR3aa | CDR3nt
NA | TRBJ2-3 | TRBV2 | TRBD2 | CASSLAGGYADTQYF | TGTGCCAGCAGTCTGGCGGGGGGGTACGCAGATACGCAGTATTTT
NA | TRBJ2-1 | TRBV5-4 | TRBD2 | CASSLLAGGPHEQFF | TGTGCCAGCAGCTTACTAGCGGGGGGGCCCCATGAGCAGTTCTTC
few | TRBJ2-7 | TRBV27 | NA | CASSLSGEGYEQYF | TGTGCCAGCAGTTTATCAGGGGAAGGCTACGAGCAGTACTTC
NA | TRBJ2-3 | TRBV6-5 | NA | CASKGEVSDTQYF | TGTGCCAGCAAGGGAGAGGTCTCGGATACGCAGTATTTT
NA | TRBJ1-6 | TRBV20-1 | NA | CRPGGSLHF | TGCAGGCCTGGAGGCTCCCTCCACTTT
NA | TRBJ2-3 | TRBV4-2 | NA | CASSQVRLGSDTDTQYF | TGTGCCAGCAGCCAAGTCCGACTAGGGTCTGACACAGATACGCAGTATTTT
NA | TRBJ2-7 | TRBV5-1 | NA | CASSKGDSSYEQYF | TGCGCCAGCAGCAAGGGGGATAGCTCCTACGAGCAGTACTTC
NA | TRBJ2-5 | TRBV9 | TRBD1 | CASSPGQLQETQYF | TGTGCCAGCAGCCCGGGACAGCTACAAGAGACCCAGTACTTC
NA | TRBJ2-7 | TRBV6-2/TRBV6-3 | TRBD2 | CASSSWGGSYEQYF | TGTGCCAGCAGCTCCTGGGGGGGCTCCTACGAGCAGTACTTC
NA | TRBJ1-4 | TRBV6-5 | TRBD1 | CASSYKKIQGNEKLFF | TGTGCCAGCAGTTACAAAAAGATACAGGGGAATGAGAAACTGTTTTTT
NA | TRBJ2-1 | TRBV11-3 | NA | CASSSDTDPYNEQFF | TGTGCCAGCAGCTCGGACACCGACCCCTACAATGAGCAGTTCTTC
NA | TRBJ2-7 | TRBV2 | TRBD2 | CASSEGTSDYYEQYF | TGTGCCAGCAGTGAAGGGACTAGCGACTACTACGAGCAGTACTTC
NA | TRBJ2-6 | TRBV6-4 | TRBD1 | CASSRTGATSFSGANVLTF | TGTGCCAGCAGTCGGACAGGGGCAACCTCTTTCTCTGGGGCCAACGTCCTGACTTTC
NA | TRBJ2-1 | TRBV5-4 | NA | CASSLDYQGLQFF | TGTGCCAGCAGCTTGGATTATCAGGGGTTGCAGTTCTTC
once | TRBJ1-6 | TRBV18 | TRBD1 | CASSPLGQGDSPLHF | TGTGCCAGCTCACCCTTAGGACAGGGGGATTCACCCCTCCACTTT
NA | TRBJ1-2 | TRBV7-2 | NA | CASSLVTGTGYTF | TGTGCCAGCAGCTTAGTCACAGGGACCGGCTACACCTTC
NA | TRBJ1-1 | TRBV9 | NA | CASSVGPNTEAFF | TGTGCCAGCAGCGTAGGGCCGAACACTGAAGCTTTCTTT
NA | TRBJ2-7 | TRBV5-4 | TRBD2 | CASRFWGGSYEQYF | TGTGCCAGCAGATTTTGGGGGGGCTCCTACGAGCAGTACTTC
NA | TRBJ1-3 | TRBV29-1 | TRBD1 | CSVLGQGTGNTIYF | TGCAGCGTCCTAGGACAGGGGACTGGAAACACCATATATTTT
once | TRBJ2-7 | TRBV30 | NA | CAWRNRVDNEQYF | TGTGCCTGGAGGAACAGGGTCGACAACGAGCAGTACTTC
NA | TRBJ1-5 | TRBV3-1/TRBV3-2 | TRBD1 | CASSQLTGTNQPQHF | TGTGCCAGCAGCCAACTGACAGGGACCAATCAGCCCCAGCATTTT
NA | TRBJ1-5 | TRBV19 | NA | CASSLSVSSNQPQHF | TGTGCCAGTAGTTTGTCTGTCTCTAGCAATCAGCCCCAGCATTTT
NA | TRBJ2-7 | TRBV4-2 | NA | CASSQDIQREQYF | TGTGCCAGCAGCCAAGACATCCAGCGCGAGCAGTACTTC
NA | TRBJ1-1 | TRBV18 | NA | CASSTDRGTEAFF | TGTGCCAGCTCGACCGATCGGGGCACTGAAGCTTTCTTT
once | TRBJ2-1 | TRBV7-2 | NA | CASSLDPAGSEQFF | TGTGCCAGCAGCTTAGATCCGGCAGGGTCTGAGCAGTTCTTC
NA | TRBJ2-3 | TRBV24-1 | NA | CATSDRSGTDTQYF | TGTGCCACCAGTGACCGCTCGGGCACAGATACGCAGTATTTT
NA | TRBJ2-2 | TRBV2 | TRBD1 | CASRQTGAGELFF | TGTGCCAGCAGGCAAACAGGGGCCGGGGAGCTGTTTTTT
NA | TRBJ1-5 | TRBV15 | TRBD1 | CATSRAGTGLSNQPQHF | TGTGCCACCAGCAGAGCCGGGACAGGGTTAAGCAATCAGCCCCAGCATTTT
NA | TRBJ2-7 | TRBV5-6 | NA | CASSPEGVGYEQYF | TGTGCCAGCAGCCCAGAGGGGGTTGGGTACGAGCAGTACTTC
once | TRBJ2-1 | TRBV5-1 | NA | CASSSTPQGTTYNEQFF | TGCGCCAGCAGCTCTACACCGCAGGGGACTACCTACAATGAGCAGTTCTTC
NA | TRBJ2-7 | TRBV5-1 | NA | CASSSWTDGYEQYF | TGCGCCAGCAGCTCATGGACAGACGGTTACGAGCAGTACTTC
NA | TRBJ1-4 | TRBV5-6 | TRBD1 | CASSLFLTGENEKLFF | TGTGCCAGCAGCTTGTTTCTCACAGGGGAGAATGAAAAACTGTTTTTT
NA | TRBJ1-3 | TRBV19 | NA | CASRFGSTNSGNTIYF | TGTGCCAGTCGGTTTGGTTCCACCAACTCTGGAAACACCATATATTTT
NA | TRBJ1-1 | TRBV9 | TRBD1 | CASSGRDRVTEAFF | TGTGCCAGCAGCGGCCGGGACAGGGTCACTGAAGCTTTCTTT
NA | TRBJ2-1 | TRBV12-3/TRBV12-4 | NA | CASSPVQYNEQFF | TGTGCCAGCAGTCCGGTACAGTACAATGAGCAGTTCTTC
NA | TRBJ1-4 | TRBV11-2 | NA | CASSLGEGATNEKLFF | TGTGCCAGCAGCTTAGGGGAGGGAGCAACTAATGAAAAACTGTTTTTT
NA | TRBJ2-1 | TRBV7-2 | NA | CASSFGGSYNEQFF | TGTGCCAGCAGTTTCGGGGGCTCCTACAATGAGCAGTTCTTC
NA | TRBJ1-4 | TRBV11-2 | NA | CASSRFGDTNEKLFF | TGTGCCAGCAGCCGGTTTGGAGACACTAATGAAAAACTGTTTTTT
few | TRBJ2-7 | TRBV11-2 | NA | CASSLDKQYF | TGTGCCAGCAGCTTAGATAAGCAGTACTTC
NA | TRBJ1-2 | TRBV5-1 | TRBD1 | CASSLTSGGSRYGYTF | TGCGCCAGCAGCTTAACCTCAGGGGGGAGTAGGTATGGCTACACCTTC
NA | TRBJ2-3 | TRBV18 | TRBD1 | CASSPGTGGRTDTQYF | TGTGCCAGCTCACCCGGAACAGGGGGTAGGACAGATACGCAGTATTTT
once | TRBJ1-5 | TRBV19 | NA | CATQEGRKSNQPQHF | TGTGCCACTCAAGAGGGAAGGAAAAGCAATCAGCCCCAGCATTTT
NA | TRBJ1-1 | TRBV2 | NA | CASSMGSRPAIAFF | TGTGCCAGCAGCATGGGGAGCCGACCCGCTATCGCTTTCTTT
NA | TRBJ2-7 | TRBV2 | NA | CASSDPRGQQYF | TGTGCCAGCAGTGACCCCCGAGGGCAGCAGTACTTC
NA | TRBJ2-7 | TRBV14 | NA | CASSPRRGFSYEQYF | TGTGCCAGCAGCCCCCGACGGGGATTCTCCTACGAGCAGTACTTC
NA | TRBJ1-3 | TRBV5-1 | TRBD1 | CASSAGTALGDGNTIYF | TGCGCCAGCAGCGCCGGGACAGCGTTAGGAGATGGAAACACCATATATTTT
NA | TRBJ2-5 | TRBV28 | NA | CASSFWTKGRGRQETQYF | TGTGCCAGCAGTTTTTGGACTAAGGGTAGGGGAAGACAAGAGACCCAGTACTTC
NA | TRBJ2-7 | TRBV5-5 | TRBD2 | CASSLLRGGAAYEQYF | TGTGCCAGCAGCTTGCTTCGCGGGGGGGCCGCCTACGAGCAGTACTTC
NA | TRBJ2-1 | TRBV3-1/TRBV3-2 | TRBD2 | CASSSRTSRYSYNEQFF | TGTGCCAGCAGCTCAAGGACTAGCCGCTACTCCTACAATGAGCAGTTCTTC
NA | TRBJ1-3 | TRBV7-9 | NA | CASRRGSSGNTIYF | TGTGCCAGCCGGCGAGGGAGCTCTGGAAACACCATATATTTT
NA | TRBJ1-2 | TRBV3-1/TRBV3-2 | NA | CASSPRAEYGYTF | TGTGCCAGCAGCCCGAGGGCGGAATATGGCTACACCTTC
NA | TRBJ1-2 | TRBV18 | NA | CASSPIGEEGYTF | TGTGCCAGCTCACCAATAGGGGAAGAGGGCTACACCTTC